A single sample gave rise to the 32 T cell receptor beta chains below, sequenced in a study of cytomegalovirus exposure and HLA in healthy donors. Sequenced by immunoSEQ multiplex PCR; TCRdb stores in-frame clones only, minus some. The sample records some 90,000 clones, about 96% being singletons. Sequences were obtained from PBMCs. All receptors come from a man younger than 30 in good health and CMV-seronegative.

The count of this clone is one. The chain recombines TRBV5-4 with TRBJ2-5; the match to TRBD2 covers 7 bases. The CDR3 totals 16 residues. V was clipped by 0 bases and J by 5 bases; unmatched bases: 10. Germline-derived CDR1 and CDR2 are SGHNT and YYREEE (reference sequence). The CDR3 reads CASSLEGLGIGETQYF. Here the CDR3 DNA reads TGTGCCAGCAGCTTGGAAGGACTAGGGATCGGGGAGACCCAGTACTTC.

J is TRBJ2-5 and V is TRBV11-2, with 8 bases aligning to TRBD1. There are 14 residues in the CDR3. From germline, CDR1 is SGHAT and CDR2 FQNNGV. J was trimmed by 5 bases and V by 5 bases; bases with no gene match: 7. In DNA form, the CDR3 reads TGTGCCAGCAGCGCAAGGACAGGGCTCGAGACCCAGTACTTC. It encodes CASSARTGLETQYF. Full variable domain (missing parts from reference TRBV11-2 and TRBJ2-5): EAGVAQSPRYKIIEKRQSVAFWCNPISGHATLYWYQQILGQGPKLLIQFQNNGVVDDSQLPKDRFSAERLKGVDSTLKIQPAKLEDSAVYLCASSARTGLETQYFGPGTRLLVL.

The chain combines TRBV11-3 with TRBJ2-2, with unresolved D. Looked up from germline, CDR1 is SGHNT and CDR2 is YENEEA. CDR3 size: 18 residues. V was clipped by 1 base and J by 0 bases, with 15 bases between them. CDR3 protein: CASSLGLGLRPNTGELFF. The CDR3 coding sequence is TGTGCCAGCAGCTTAGGTCTGGGCCTCCGGCCGAACACCGGGGAGCTGTTTTTT. Full variable domain (outside the CDR3, taken from reference TRBV11-3 and TRBJ2-2): EAGVVQSPRYKIIEKKQPVAFWCNPISGHNTLYWYLQNLGQGPELLIRYENEEAVDDSQLPKDRFSAERLKGVDSTLKIQPAELGDSAVYLCASSLGLGLRPNTGELFFGEGSRLTVL.

This chain connects TRBV7-9 to TRBJ1-3, with TRBD1 identical over 7 bases. This CDR3 is 14 amino acids long. Unmatched junction bases numbered 0, after V lost 2 bases and J lost 2 bases. Germline CDR1 reads SEHNR; CDR2 reads FQNEAQ (reference sequence). DNA for the CDR3: TGTGCCAGCAGCTTACAGGGGGCTGGAAACACCATATATTTT. It specifies CASSLQGAGNTIYF.

This sequence joins TRBV9 and TRBJ2-3; D is possibly TRBD1 (6 bases). This CDR3 spans 18 amino acids. Trimming shortened V by 0 bases and J by 2 bases, and 19 bases separated the two germline ends. Germline CDR1 reads SGDLS; CDR2 reads YYNGEE. DNA of the CDR3: TGTGCCAGCAGCGTAGACCCCGGACGACAGGTACCCACAGATACGCAGTATTTT. This sequence encodes CASSVDPGRQVPTDTQYF. The full variable domain, completed using reference TRBV9 and TRBJ2-3, is DSGVTQTPKHLITATGQRVTLRCSPRSGDLSVYWYQQSLDQGLQFLIQYYNGEERAKGNILERFSAQQFPDLHSELNLSSLELGDSALYFCASSVDPGRQVPTDTQYFGPGTRLTVL.

The rearrangement joins TRBV13 to TRBJ2-7; tentative D call: TRBD1 (5 bases). The CDR3 length is 14 residues. CDR1 and CDR2 (germline): PRHDT, FYEKMQ (reference sequence). Trimming stripped 5 bases from V and 2 bases from J, with 13 bases between. CDR3 DNA: TGTGCCAGCAGCCCCCAGGGCTCCCCCTACGAGCAGTACTTC. As protein: CASSPQGSPYEQYF.

Only one count was recorded for this clone. The chain recombines TRBV28 with TRBJ2-7; weak D call: TRBD1 (6 bases). The V and J ends lost 6 bases and 6 bases respectively, with 21 bases between them. Looked up from germline, CDR1 is MDHEN and CDR2 is SYDVKM. The CDR3 consists of 15 residues. CDR3 in DNA: TGTGCCAGCAGCCCTTCGGGCGCAGGGGCGGGCGAGCAGTACTTC. Amino acid sequence: CASSPSGAGAGEQYF.

This clone occurred once. The genes are TRBV19 and TRBJ1-1; D gene ambiguous. Between the trimmed V and J ends, which lost 6 bases and 5 bases, there was a span of 13 bases. The CDR3 totals 13 residues. Germline lookup yields CDR1 LNHDA and CDR2 SQIVND (reference sequence). The CDR3 loop is CASRRTGETEAFF. CDR3 coding DNA: TGTGCCAGTAGGAGGACCGGGGAGACTGAAGCTTTCTTT.

This chain links TRBV19 with TRBJ1-1; D gene ambiguous. The CDR3 runs to 14 residues. The germline CDR1 and CDR2 sequences are LNHDA and SQIVND (reference sequence). V was clipped by 5 bases and J by 4 bases, with 14 bases between them. This chain's CDR3 is CASSAQVLSTEAFF. CDR3 nucleotide sequence: TGTGCCAGTAGTGCCCAAGTGTTGAGCACTGAAGCTTTCTTT. The complete variable domain, with remaining parts taken from reference TRBV19 and TRBJ1-1, reads DGGITQSPKYLFRKEGQNVTLSCEQNLNHDAMYWYRQDPGQGLRLIYYSQIVNDFQKGDIAEGYSVSREKKESFPLTVTSAQKNPTAFYLCASSAQVLSTEAFFGQGTRLTVV.

The genes are TRBV11-3 and TRBJ2-7, with a possible D match to TRBD1 (7 bases). The CDR3 is made up of 15 amino acids. V lost 1 base and J 4 bases, leaving 14 bases between the germline ends. CDR1 and CDR2 (germline): SGHNT, YENEEA. CDR3 amino acids: CASSLGGQEGYEQYF. The CDR3 DNA reads TGTGCCAGCAGCTTAGGCGGACAGGAGGGGTACGAGCAGTACTTC. Drawing the rest from reference TRBV11-3 and TRBJ2-7, the complete variable domain is EAGVVQSPRYKIIEKKQPVAFWCNPISGHNTLYWYLQNLGQGPELLIRYENEEAVDDSQLPKDRFSAERLKGVDSTLKIQPAELGDSAVYLCASSLGGQEGYEQYFGPGTRLTVT.

The chain recombines TRBV7-9 with TRBJ2-1; TRBD2 agrees at 7 bases. Trimming at V came to 5 bases and at J to 1 base, leaving 11 bases not matched to a gene. Looked up from germline, CDR1 is SEHNR and CDR2 is FQNEAQ (reference sequence). The CDR3 sequence is 17 residues long. CDR3 in amino acids: CASSLQLRETSYNEQFF. CDR3 nucleotide sequence: TGTGCCAGCAGCCTTCAGTTGCGGGAGACGTCCTACAATGAGCAGTTCTTC.

The chain uses TRBV27 and TRBJ2-1; TRBD1 might be the D (6 bases). The germline V gene encodes CDR1 MNHEY and CDR2 SMNVEV (reference sequence). Trimming took off 2 bases at V and 7 bases at J, with 21 bases between the two ends. The CDR3 is 17 amino acids. The CDR3: CASSLEHLQGRRNEQFF. The CDR3 DNA follows: TGTGCCAGCAGTTTAGAGCACCTGCAGGGGCGGAGGAATGAGCAGTTCTTC.

The CDR3 spells CASSGGRAVDEQFF. The DNA of the CDR3 is TGTGCCAGCAGTGGAGGGAGGGCCGTCGATGAGCAGTTCTTC. The genes are TRBV2 and TRBJ2-1; 7 positions agree with TRBD2. V lost 4 bases and J lost 8; bases outside the gene matches: 8. Per germline, CDR1 SNHLY and CDR2 FYNNEI. This CDR3 is built from 14 residues.

The chain recombines TRBV6-5 with TRBJ2-4, with D possibly being TRBD2 (6 bases). Germline lookup yields CDR1 MNHEY and CDR2 SVGAGI. V shed 2 bases and J shed 13 bases, with 15 bases lying between them. The CDR3 is made up of 13 amino acids. The CDR3 coding sequence is TGTGCCAGCAGTTACAATCGGGAGAGAGAACAGTACTTC. Its protein product is CASSYNREREQYF.

V and J are TRBV2 and TRBJ2-5; a possible D gene is TRBD2 (5 bases). Looked up from germline, CDR1 is SNHLY and CDR2 is FYNNEI. This CDR3 spans 16 amino acids. The V end was cut by 2 bases, the J end by 0 bases, with 13 bases between. The CDR3 DNA reads TGTGCCAGCAGTGAACGGGGTGGGCTTTACCAAGAGACCCAGTACTTC. Protein product: CASSERGGLYQETQYF.

V is TRBV6-6 and J is TRBJ1-1, with TRBD1 as a possible D gene (6 bases). This CDR3 is 15 amino acids long. Trimming cost V 4 bases and J 1 base, with 13 bases left between them. Germline values: CDR1 MNHNY, CDR2 SVGAGI (reference sequence). CDR3 sequence: CASSWYSTGNTEAFF. CDR3 nucleotide sequence: TGTGCCAGCAGTTGGTATTCGACAGGGAACACTGAAGCTTTCTTT.

The chain uses TRBV5-6 and TRBJ2-7, with 7 bases matching TRBD2. The V gene's germline CDR1 is SGHDT and CDR2 YYEEEE. The V gene end was trimmed by 4 bases and the J gene end by 7 bases; junction bases not matched to a gene: 8. This CDR3 is 13 amino acids long. The CDR3 reads CASSGLKGGEQYV. CDR3 nucleotides: TGTGCCAGCAGCGGATTGAAGGGAGGGGAGCAGTACGTC.

The chain links TRBV30 to TRBJ1-2; 10 nucleotides line up with TRBD1. Germline lookup yields CDR1 GTSNPN and CDR2 SVGIG (reference sequence). The CDR3 spans 14 residues. The junction had 4 bases not matched to a gene; V was cut back by 4 bases and J by 2 bases. The CDR3 loop is CAWKVDRGNYGYTF. Written as DNA, the CDR3 is TGTGCCTGGAAGGTGGACAGGGGGAACTATGGCTACACCTTC.

The J gene is TRBJ2-3, the V gene TRBV11-3, with TRBD1 matching over 7 bases. Germline V gene sequence: CDR1 SGHNT, CDR2 YENEEA. The CDR3 sequence is 14 residues long. J lost 4 bases, V lost 6 bases, and 7 bases had no gene match. For the CDR3, the DNA is TGTGCCAGCAGTTTGACAGGGTTGGCAGATACGCAGTATTTT. The encoded protein is CASSLTGLADTQYF.

The genes are TRBV9 and TRBJ2-5, with a weak D call TRBD1 (6 bases). Germline V gene sequence: CDR1 SGDLS, CDR2 YYNGEE. Trimming removed 0 bases from V and 0 bases from J, with 6 bases in between. The CDR3 has 14 amino acids. CDR3 in DNA: TGTGCCAGCAGCGTAGGGACAGACCAAGAGACCCAGTACTTC. This codes for CASSVGTDQETQYF. Complete variable domain (other parts from reference TRBV9 and TRBJ2-5): DSGVTQTPKHLITATGQRVTLRCSPRSGDLSVYWYQQSLDQGLQFLIQYYNGEERAKGNILERFSAQQFPDLHSELNLSSLELGDSALYFCASSVGTDQETQYFGPGTRLLVL.

This clone came up once. The chain couples TRBV7-3 to TRBJ2-5; the match to TRBD2 covers 14 bases. The length of the CDR3 is 17 residues. Losses at the gene ends were 5 bases for V and 5 bases for J; bases not matched to a gene: 10. Germline values: CDR1 SGHTA, CDR2 FQGTGA. The CDR3 DNA follows: TGTGCCAGCAGCCTTCAAGGGACTAGCGGGAGACTGGAGACCCAGTACTTC. Protein product: CASSLQGTSGRLETQYF. Looking up the rest from reference TRBV7-3 and TRBJ2-5 gives the full variable domain: GAGVSQTPSNKVTEKGKYVELRCDPISGHTALYWYRQSLGQGPEFLIYFQGTGAADDSGLPNDRFFAVRPEGSVSTLKIQRTERGDSAVYLCASSLQGTSGRLETQYFGPGTRLLVL.

The gene calls are TRBV27 and TRBJ2-7; 8 bases map to TRBD2. The CDR3 is 16 residues long. CDR1 MNHEY and CDR2 SMNVEV come from the germline V gene (reference sequence). V lost 5 bases to trimming and J lost 0 bases; unmatched junction nucleotides: 9. The CDR3 region has the DNA TGTGCCAGCAGTCCATATGCGGGAGGAAGCTCCTACGAGCAGTACGTC. Residues: CASSPYAGGSSYEQYV.

This chain uses TRBV29-1 with TRBJ1-2; 8 bases agree with TRBD1. With V trimmed by 1 base and J by 7 bases, 8 bases remained unmatched. This CDR3 is 14 amino acids long. Germline V gene data show CDR1 as SQVTM and CDR2 as ANQGSEA. The CDR3 reads CSVEGEGQAFGYTF. The CDR3 DNA reads TGCAGCGTTGAAGGGGAGGGACAGGCCTTTGGCTACACCTTC.

The chain recombines TRBV7-2 with TRBJ1-2, with 12 bases identical to TRBD1. The trim removed 2 bases at V and 2 bases at J, leaving 3 bases unmatched. Per the germline V gene, CDR1 is SGHTA and CDR2 is FQGNSA. This CDR3 spans 16 amino acids. The CDR3: CASSLLGTGGNYGYTF. The CDR3 DNA reads TGTGCCAGCAGCTTATTAGGGACAGGGGGCAACTATGGCTACACCTTC.

This chain connects TRBV19 to TRBJ2-7; the match to TRBD2 covers 7 bases. This CDR3 contains 15 residues. In germline, CDR1 is LNHDA, CDR2 SQIVND (reference sequence). V was pared by 10 bases and J by 0 bases, with 12 bases of the junction left unmatched. The DNA for the CDR3 is TGTGCCACCCGACTCTCTAGCGGTAGCTCCTACGAGCAGTACTTC. This translates into CATRLSSGSSYEQYF.

The chain has TRBV19 and TRBJ2-4; D call uncertain. The germline CDR1 and CDR2 sequences are LNHDA and SQIVND (reference sequence). This CDR3 is 13 amino acids long. Trimming removed 4 bases from V and 6 bases from J, with 10 bases in between. CDR3 bases: TGTGCCAGTAGTAGAACCCCCGGAAACATTCAGTACTTC. Translated, it gives CASSRTPGNIQYF.

The rearrangement uses TRBV5-1 and TRBJ2-7; D may be TRBD1 (6 bases). CDR1 and CDR2 from the germline V gene are SGHRS and YFSETQ. The V and J ends lost 4 bases and 0 bases respectively, with 20 bases between them. This CDR3 has 17 amino acids. CDR3 loop: CASSVETGTTFSYEQYF. The DNA of the CDR3 is TGCGCCAGCAGCGTAGAAACCGGGACAACCTTCTCCTACGAGCAGTACTTC. Full variable domain (remainder filled in from reference TRBV5-1 and TRBJ2-7): KAGVTQTPRYLIKTRGQQVTLSCSPISGHRSVSWYQQTPGQGLQFLFEYFSETQRNKGNFPGRFSGRQFSNSRSEMNVSTLELGDSALYLCASSVETGTTFSYEQYFGPGTRLTVT.

This clone was observed a single time. The rearrangement uses TRBV5-1 and TRBJ1-2; D is perhaps TRBD1 (6 bases). Germline-derived CDR1 and CDR2 are SGHRS and YFSETQ. V was pared by 1 base and J by 2 bases, with 15 bases between. The CDR3 consists of 16 residues. The CDR3: CASSLSRTVDNYGYTF. CDR3 bases: TGCGCCAGCAGCTTGAGCCGGACAGTAGACAACTATGGCTACACCTTC.

This clone was seen just once. The rearrangement links TRBV19 to TRBJ1-4; TRBD1 agrees at 8 bases. Germline V CDR1 and CDR2: LNHDA, SQIVND (reference sequence). The CDR3 sequence is 14 residues long. Trimming took 4 bases from V and 6 from J; bases not matched to a gene: 4. CDR3 region: CASSRTGPDEKLFF. As DNA, the CDR3 is TGTGCCAGTAGTAGGACAGGGCCTGATGAAAAACTGTTTTTT.

This chain joins TRBV7-8 and TRBJ2-5; TRBD1 agrees at 11 bases. Near its end, the DNA agrees better with TRBJ2-7, so the J call may be wrong. CDR3 length: 16 amino acids. Germline V CDR1 and CDR2: SGHVS, FQNEAQ. CDR3 in amino acids: CASSLAYRDRGGEQYF. As DNA, the CDR3 is TGTGCCAGCAGCTTAGCATATCGGGACAGGGGGGGCGAGCAGTACTTC.

This clone was detected once. The J gene is TRBJ1-2, the V gene TRBV6-5, with 7 bases aligning to TRBD1. Germline-derived CDR1 and CDR2 are MNHEY and SVGAGI. Trimming at V came to 3 bases and at J to 5 bases, leaving 3 bases not matched to a gene. The length of the CDR3 is 13 residues. The CDR3 here is CASSYRDSYGYTF. CDR3 nucleotides: TGTGCCAGCAGTTATCGGGACAGTTATGGCTACACCTTC.

This sequence joins TRBV18 and TRBJ2-7; D unclear. This CDR3 comprises 14 residues. Germline V gives CDR1 KGHSH, CDR2 LQKENI. V lost 2 bases and J 3 bases, leaving 11 bases between the germline ends. CDR3 in amino acids: CASSPSDIDYEQYF. The CDR3 nucleotides read TGTGCCAGCTCACCATCCGACATAGACTACGAGCAGTACTTC.